This paragraph reports one TCR beta chain. The CDR3 runs to 17 residues. Germline V gene data show CDR1 as LNHNV and CDR2 as YYDKDF (reference sequence). V was trimmed by 0 bases and J by 3 bases, leaving 17 bases between them. Using immunoSEQ multiplex PCR, the repertoire was profiled, and TCRdb retains in-frame clones only, with some absent. The sample yields thousands of clones, about 79% seen once. The sample's time point: archival surgical resection tumor tissue. This entry is derived from a study of PD-1 blockade in mismatch repair-deficient tumors. V is TRBV15 and J is TRBJ1-1; no firm D call. The sequencing used primary tumor tissue, collected from a patient treated with pembrolizumab. This TCR came from an adult with mismatch repair-deficient cancer. The CDR3 sequence: CATSRDKSIGGHTEAFF. DNA for the CDR3: TGTGCCACCAGCAGAGATAAATCGATCGGTGGGCACACTGAAGCTTTCTTT.